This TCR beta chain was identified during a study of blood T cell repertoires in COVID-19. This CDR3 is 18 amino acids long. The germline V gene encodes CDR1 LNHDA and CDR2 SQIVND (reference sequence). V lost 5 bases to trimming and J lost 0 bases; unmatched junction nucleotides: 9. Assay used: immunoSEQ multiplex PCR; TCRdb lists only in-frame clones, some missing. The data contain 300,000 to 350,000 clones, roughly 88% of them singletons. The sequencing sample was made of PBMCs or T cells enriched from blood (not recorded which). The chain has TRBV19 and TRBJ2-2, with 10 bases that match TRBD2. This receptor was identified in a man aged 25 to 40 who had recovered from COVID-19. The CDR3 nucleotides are TGTGCCAGTAGTCCTCACTCTCTAGCGGGGGCGAACACCGGGGAGCTGTTTTTT. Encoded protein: CASSPHSLAGANTGELFF.